This entry lists 17 T cell receptor beta chains sequenced from one sample in a study of neurological immune-mediated disorders. From the 5' RACE reads, TCRdb called clonotypes with MiXCR, one entry per CDR3 protein. The table records more than 50,000 distinct CDR3 sequences, roughly 10% of them present only once. The sequencing sample was made of PBMCs. The receptors derive from a man aged 55 to 69 in good health.

As regards this clonotype: Because the CDR3's place on the DNA is in doubt, the DNA is left out and the CDR3 is given as listed by TCRdb. This chain joins TRBV21-1 and TRBJ2-2; the table's D call, TRBD1, was not checked against the DNA. TRBV21-1 is classified as a pseudogene. Termini included, the CDR3 measures 21 amino acids. The CDR3 protein is CASSKRGRPTGTGGTPGSCFF.

This clonotype was recorded at least ten times. The genes are TRBV20-1 and TRBJ1-5; TRBD1 might be the D (6 bases). The CDR3 covers 16 residues. V shed 5 bases and J shed 2 bases, with 19 bases lying between them. In germline, CDR1 is DFQATT, CDR2 SNEGSKA (reference sequence). The CDR3 coding sequence is TGCAGTGCTCCATCAAGGGGGATGGTGGGCAATCAGCCCCAGCATTTT. Protein: CSAPSRGMVGNQPQHF.

The table lists this clonotype with many counts. The chain combines TRBV29-1 with TRBJ1-2; D is uncertain. The germline V and J ends were trimmed by 0 bases and 4 bases, with 12 bases remaining between them. The CDR3 spans 14 residues. Germline CDR1 and CDR2: SQVTM and ANQGSEA. CDR3 residues: CSVEDRGKGYGYTF. The CDR3 DNA follows: TGCAGCGTTGAAGACCGGGGAAAAGGCTATGGCTACACCTTC.

This clonotype was counted at least ten times. The chain is built from TRBV5-1 and TRBJ2-3; D unclear. V was pared by 4 bases and J by 6 bases, with 6 bases between. From germline, CDR1 is SGHRS and CDR2 YFSETQ. The CDR3 runs 11 residues. The CDR3 sequence: CASSVGDTQYF. In nucleotides, the CDR3 is TGCGCCAGCAGCGTGGGGGATACGCAGTATTTT.

In its sample, this clonotype was seen many times. V gene TRBV4-3 combines with J gene TRBJ2-7; D gene uncertain. There are 15 residues in the CDR3. V shed 1 base and J shed 0 bases, with 10 bases lying between them. The germline V gene has CDR1 LGHNA and CDR2 YSLEER. The CDR3 is CASSQVLGSSYEQYF. The CDR3 coding sequence is TGCGCCAGCAGCCAAGTTTTGGGTAGCTCCTACGAGCAGTACTTC.

The table lists this clonotype with many counts. This sequence joins TRBV5-5 and TRBJ1-3, with a possible D match to TRBD1 (6 bases). V gave up 4 bases and J gave up 0 bases, with 11 bases separating them. CDR1 and CDR2 (germline): SGHKS, YYEKEE (reference sequence). The CDR3 is 15 amino acids. DNA for the CDR3: TGTGCCAGCAGCATAGTGACAGGCTCTGGAAACACCATATATTTT. Translated, it gives CASSIVTGSGNTIYF.

This clonotype was picked up many times. The chain employs TRBV3-1 and TRBJ2-3; TRBD2 matches 9 bases. The J segment lost 6 bases and the V segment lost 2 bases, leaving 9 bases of the junction unmatched. The CDR3 extends over 16 amino acids. The germline gives CDR1 LGHDT, CDR2 YNNKEL (reference sequence). CDR3 DNA: TGTGCCAGCAGCCAACGGCTAGCGGGGATTCGGGATACGCAGTATTTT. Its translation is CASSQRLAGIRDTQYF.

At least ten counts were recorded for this clonotype. This rearrangement joins TRBV5-4 to TRBJ2-7; the D gene is possibly TRBD1 (6 bases). The V gene lost 5 bases and the J gene lost 2 bases, with 14 bases spanning the gap. CDR1 SGHNT and CDR2 YYREEE come from the germline V gene (reference sequence). The CDR3 sequence is 14 residues long. The CDR3 protein is CASRPNRAPYEQYF. The CDR3 nucleotides read TGTGCCAGCAGACCGAACAGGGCGCCCTACGAGCAGTACTTC.

The genes are TRBV27 and TRBJ2-7, with TRBD1 matching 10 bases. CDR1 and CDR2 from the germline V gene are MNHEY and SMNVEV (reference sequence). The CDR3 covers 14 residues. With 5 bases clipped from V and 2 bases from J, the junction kept 3 bases outside the gene matches. CDR3 sequence: CASSAGQGPYEQYF. CDR3 nucleotides: TGTGCCAGCAGTGCGGGACAGGGGCCCTACGAGCAGTACTTC.

The rearrangement joins TRBV2 to TRBJ1-4, with TRBD1 as a possible D gene (6 bases). This CDR3 spans 14 amino acids. Germline-derived CDR1 and CDR2 are SNHLY and FYNNEI. V was pared by 9 bases and J by 4 bases, with 15 bases between. CDR3 nucleotides: TGTGCCAGTCTCGCAGGGGAATATAATGAAAAACTGTTTTTT. Its translation is CASLAGEYNEKLFF.

The sample holds many counts of this clonotype. The V and J genes are TRBV5-4 and TRBJ1-4; no clear D gene. V lost 0 bases and J 8 bases, leaving 8 bases between the germline ends. The CDR3 length is 13 residues. CDR1 and CDR2 from the germline V gene are SGHNT and YYREEE (reference sequence). CDR3 nucleotide sequence: TGTGCCAGCAGCTTGGCCCAGTCAGAAAAACTGTTTTTT. It yields the protein CASSLAQSEKLFF.

The chain joins TRBV6-2 or TRBV6-3 to TRBJ2-7; either TRBD1 or TRBD2 may fit D (5 bases each). CDR3 length: 13 residues. Germline V gives CDR1 MNHEY, CDR2 SVGEGT. V dropped 8 bases and J dropped 0 bases, with 11 bases sitting between them. The CDR3 is CASRDGCSYEQYF. CDR3 coding DNA: TGTGCCAGCCGGGACGGGTGCTCCTACGAGCAGTACTTC.

In its sample, this clonotype was seen many times. This sequence joins TRBV29-1 and TRBJ2-1; D gene uncertain. This CDR3 is built from 14 residues. Trimming stripped 2 bases from V and 1 base from J, with 9 bases between. Germline CDR1 reads SQVTM; CDR2 reads ANQGSEA. The CDR3, as DNA: TGCAGCGTTGAAACGCCCCGATCCTACAATGAGCAGTTCTTC. Protein sequence: CSVETPRSYNEQFF.

At least ten counts were recorded for this clonotype. The chain carries TRBV9 and TRBJ1-5, with D unresolved. Trimming shortened V by 0 bases and J by 0 bases, and 1 base separated the two germline ends. This CDR3 is built from 13 residues. Per the germline V gene, CDR1 is SGDLS and CDR2 is YYNGEE. CDR3 nucleotide sequence: TGTGCCAGCAGCGTAGGTAGCAATCAGCCCCAGCATTTT. Its protein product is CASSVGSNQPQHF.

This clonotype was seen many times. The chain carries TRBV5-6 and TRBJ2-6; D gene uncertain. The CDR3 extends over 17 amino acids. Germline CDR1 SGHDT, CDR2 YYEEEE. V lost 2 bases and J lost 0, with 12 bases in between. In DNA, the CDR3 is TGTGCCAGCAGCTTCTGGGCAGGAAGCTCTGGGGCCAACGTCCTGACTTTC. It is translated as CASSFWAGSSGANVLTF.

This clonotype occurred many times. The chain joins TRBV2 to TRBJ2-2, with 7 positions matching TRBD1. Trimming removed 6 bases from V and 7 bases from J; junction bases left unmatched: 11. The CDR3 runs to 15 residues. CDR1 SNHLY and CDR2 FYNNEI come from the germline V gene. CDR3 DNA sequence: TGTGCCAGCAGCGCTACAGGGGTTGTGGGCGGGGAGCTGTTTTTT. This encodes CASSATGVVGGELFF.

At least ten counts were recorded for this clonotype. The chain is built from TRBV7-9 and TRBJ1-5; 7 bases are shared with TRBD1. CDR1 is SEHNR and CDR2 is FQNEAQ in the germline V gene (reference sequence). After removal of 0 bases from V and 1 base from J, the junction contained 3 bases not matched to a gene. The CDR3 spans 16 residues. DNA of the CDR3: TGTGCCAGCAGCTTAGCCCAACAGGGGAGCAATCAGCCCCAGCATTTT. Residues: CASSLAQQGSNQPQHF.